This TCR beta chain was captured in a study of T cells after yellow fever vaccination. The CDR3 loop spans 15 amino acids. V gave up 2 bases and J gave up 4 bases, with 16 bases separating them. Germline loops: CDR1 DFQATT, CDR2 SNEGSKA (reference sequence). TCRdb redid the calling of the 5' RACE reads with MiXCR, one entry per CDR3 protein. This table has 300,000 to 400,000 distinct CDR3 sequences, 9.5% to 15% appearing once. Study-wide points: Weaker, the secondary response had a peak occurring faster, on day 5 versus 15. Some clonotypes were seen in both the CD4 and the CD8 compartments. These made up a small share and likely arose from convergent recombination.

This clonotype turned up a few times. What it binds is not known. This TCR derives from a man aged 18 to 30 who received the YFV17D yellow fever vaccine. V usage is TRBV20-1 and J usage is TRBJ2-3; tentatively, D is TRBD1 (7 bases). This sample comprised CD4+ T cells sorted from PBMCs, obtained 15 days after the yellow fever booster vaccination. CDR3 in DNA: TGCAGTGCTAGATCTCAGGGGGGTATGGCAGATACGCAGTATTTT. Translating it yields CSARSQGGMADTQYF.